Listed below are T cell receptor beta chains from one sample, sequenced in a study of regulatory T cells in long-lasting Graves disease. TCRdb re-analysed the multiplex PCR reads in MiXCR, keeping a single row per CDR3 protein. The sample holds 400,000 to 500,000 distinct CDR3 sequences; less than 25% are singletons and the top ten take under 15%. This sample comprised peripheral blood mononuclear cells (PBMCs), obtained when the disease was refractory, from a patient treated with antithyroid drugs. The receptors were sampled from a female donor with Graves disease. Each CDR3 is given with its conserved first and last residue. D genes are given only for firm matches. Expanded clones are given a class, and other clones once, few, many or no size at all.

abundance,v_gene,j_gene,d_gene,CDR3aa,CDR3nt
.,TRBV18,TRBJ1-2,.,CASSPSRDIYYGYTF,TGTGCCAGCTCACCCAGCCGGGACATCTACTATGGCTACACCTTC
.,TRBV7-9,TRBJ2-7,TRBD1,CASSRPGQPYEQYF,TGTGCCAGCAGCAGACCGGGACAGCCCTACGAGCAGTACTTC
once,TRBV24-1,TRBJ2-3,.,CATSDLGRTQYF,TGTGCCACCAGTGATCTGGGGAGGACGCAGTATTTT
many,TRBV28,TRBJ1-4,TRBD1,CASSLPGQGGATNEKLFF,TGTGCCAGCAGTCTACCGGGACAGGGGGGGGCAACTAATGAAAAACTGTTTTTT
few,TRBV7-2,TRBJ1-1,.,CASSLFAVQLNTEAFF,TGTGCCAGCAGCTTATTTGCCGTTCAGCTGAACACTGAAGCTTTCTTT
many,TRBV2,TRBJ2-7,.,CASSGPSTGIYEQYF,TGTGCCAGCTCGGGGCCATCGACCGGGATCTACGAGCAGTACTTC
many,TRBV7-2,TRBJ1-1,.,CASSLGELGAFF,TGTGCCAGCAGCTTAGGGGAGTTGGGGGCTTTCTTT
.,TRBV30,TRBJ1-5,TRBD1,CAWSDLTGGWEPQHF,TGTGCCTGGAGTGACCTCACAGGGGGCTGGGAGCCCCAGCATTTT
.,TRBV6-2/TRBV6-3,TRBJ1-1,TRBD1,CASSAPLGQVNTEAFF,TGTGCCAGCAGTGCACCCCTGGGACAGGTGAACACTGAAGCTTTCTTT
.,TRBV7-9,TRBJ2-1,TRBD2,CASSTRGTSNRVGPPNEQFF,TGTGCCAGCAGCACCCGAGGGACTAGCAACAGGGTGGGGCCCCCCAATGAGCAGTTCTTC
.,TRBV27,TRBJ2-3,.,CASTSWGGADTQYF,TGTGCCAGCACCAGTTGGGGGGGCGCGGATACGCAGTATTTT
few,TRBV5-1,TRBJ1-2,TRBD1,CASSLSTGGAGYGYTF,TGCGCCAGCAGCTTATCGACAGGGGGCGCGGGCTATGGCTACACCTTC
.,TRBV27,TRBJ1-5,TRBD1,CASSPKGAGQPQHF,TGTGCCAGCAGTCCCAAGGGGGCGGGTCAGCCCCAGCATTTT
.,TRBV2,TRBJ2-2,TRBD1,CASSEGQGSGGELFF,TGTGCCAGCAGTGAGGGACAGGGTTCGGGCGGGGAGCTGTTTTTT
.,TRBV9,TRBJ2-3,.,CASSVEEASTDTQYF,TGTGCCAGCAGCGTAGAGGAGGCTAGCACAGATACGCAGTATTTT
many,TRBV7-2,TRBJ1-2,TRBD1,CASSSDRGAYGYTF,TGTGCCAGCAGCTCGGACAGGGGAGCCTATGGCTACACCTTC
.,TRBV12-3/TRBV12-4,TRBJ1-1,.,CASSWAGRTEAFF,TGTGCCAGCAGTTGGGCGGGGCGCACTGAAGCTTTCTTT
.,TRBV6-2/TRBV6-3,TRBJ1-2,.,CASSYGTVYGYTF,TGTGCCAGCAGTTACGGGACGGTTTATGGCTACACCTTC
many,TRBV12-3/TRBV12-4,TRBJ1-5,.,CASSFTDAQPQHF,TGTGCCAGCAGTTTTACGGACGCCCAGCCCCAGCATTTT
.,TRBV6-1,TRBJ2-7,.,CASLSRLSYEQYF,TGTGCCAGCCTCTCAAGACTGTCCTACGAGCAGTACTTC
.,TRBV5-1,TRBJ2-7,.,CASSLEAGWLYEQYF,TGCGCCAGCAGCTTGGAGGCGGGGTGGTTATACGAGCAGTACTTC
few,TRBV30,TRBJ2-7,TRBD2,CAWRLAAPDEQYF,TGTGCCTGGAGACTAGCGGCCCCAGACGAGCAGTACTTC
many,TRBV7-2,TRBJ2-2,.,CASSAKNTGELFF,TGTGCCAGCAGCGCCAAGAACACCGGGGAGCTGTTTTTT
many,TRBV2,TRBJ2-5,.,CASRVDRTQETQYF,TGTGCCAGCAGGGTAGACAGGACCCAAGAGACCCAGTACTTC
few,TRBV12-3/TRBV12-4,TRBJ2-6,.,CASSFPASPGANVLTF,TGTGCCAGCAGTTTTCCGGCCAGCCCTGGGGCCAACGTCCTGACTTTC
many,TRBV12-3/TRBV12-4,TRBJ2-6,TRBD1,CASRIDRAGANVLTF,TGTGCCAGCAGAATCGACAGGGCTGGGGCCAACGTCCTGACTTTC
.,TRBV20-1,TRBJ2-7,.,CSARLDYSYEQYF,TGCAGTGCCAGGCTGGACTACTCCTACGAGCAGTACTTC
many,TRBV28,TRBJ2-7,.,CASSSVGSLSYEQYF,TGTGCCAGCAGTTCCGTCGGCAGCTTATCCTACGAGCAGTACTTC
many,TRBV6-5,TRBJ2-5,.,CASSFSVRMQTQYF,TGTGCCAGCAGTTTTTCAGTCCGGATGCAGACCCAGTACTTC
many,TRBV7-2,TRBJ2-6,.,CASSLAGYSGANVLTF,TGTGCCAGCAGCTTAGCGGGGTACTCTGGGGCCAACGTCCTGACTTTC
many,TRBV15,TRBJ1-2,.,CATSRVQGGGYGYTF,TGTGCCACCAGCAGAGTCCAGGGTGGAGGCTATGGCTACACCTTC
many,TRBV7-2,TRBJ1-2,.,CASSSSRGPYGYTF,TGTGCCAGCAGCTCTTCCAGAGGACCTTATGGCTACACCTTC
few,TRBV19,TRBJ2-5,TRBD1,CASSGTGVETQYF,TGTGCCAGTAGCGGGACAGGGGTGGAGACCCAGTACTTC
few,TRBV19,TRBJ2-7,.,CASSSQVSSYEQYF,TGTGCCAGTAGTTCGCAGGTTAGCTCCTACGAGCAGTACTTC
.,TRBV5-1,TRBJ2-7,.,CASSLGGDRFYEQYF,TGCGCCAGCAGCCTGGGGGGGGACAGGTTCTACGAGCAGTACTTC
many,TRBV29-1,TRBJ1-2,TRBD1,CSVQDRDDYGYTF,TGCAGCGTTCAGGACAGGGATGACTATGGCTACACCTTC
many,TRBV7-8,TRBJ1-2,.,CASSLGRAGGGYTF,TGTGCCAGCAGCTTAGGCAGGGCGGGGGGTGGCTACACCTTC
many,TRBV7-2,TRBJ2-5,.,CASSPDPGKTQYF,TGTGCCAGCAGCCCGGACCCTGGGAAGACCCAGTACTTC
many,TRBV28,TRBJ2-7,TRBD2,CASSLYGTSGNYEQYF,TGTGCCAGCAGTCTATACGGGACTAGCGGGAACTACGAGCAGTACTTC
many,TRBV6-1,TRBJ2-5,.,CAANDRLQETQYF,TGTGCCGCCAACGACAGGCTGCAAGAGACCCAGTACTTC
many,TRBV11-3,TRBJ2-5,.,CASSLFPRSGRPSTQYF,TGTGCCAGCAGCTTGTTTCCGCGCAGCGGCAGACCCTCGACCCAGTACTTC
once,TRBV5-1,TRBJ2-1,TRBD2,CASSLFLAGGNEQFF,TGCGCCAGCAGCTTGTTTCTAGCGGGGGGCAATGAGCAGTTCTTC
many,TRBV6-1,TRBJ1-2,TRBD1,CASFRTGEGYTF,TGTGCCAGCTTTCGAACAGGGGAAGGCTACACCTTC